This TCR beta chain was documented in a study of cytotoxic CD8 clonotypes in ibrutinib-treated CLL. On this clone itself: Its matching antigen is unknown.

Sequencing was performed with immunoSEQ multiplex PCR; in TCRdb, only in-frame clones are kept and a portion is missing. The sample contains more than 75,000 clones, roughly four fifths of which appear only once. The CDR3 sequence is 16 residues long. Trimming stripped 6 bases from V and 4 bases from J, with 20 bases between. Germline lookup yields CDR1 LNHDA and CDR2 SQIVND (reference sequence). Study outcomes and limitations: Public clonotypes occurred uncommonly; on treatment, they contracted or remained stable.

This chain uses TRBV19 with TRBJ2-3; a weak D match, TRBD2 (8 bases). This sample comprised PBMCs, obtained after 24 months of ibrutinib treatment. The clonotype comes from a human donor with chronic lymphocytic leukemia. The CDR3 reads CASSSHGRGRPDTQYF. The CDR3 bases are TGTGCCAGTAGCTCCCACGGGAGGGGGCGGCCAGATACGCAGTATTTT.